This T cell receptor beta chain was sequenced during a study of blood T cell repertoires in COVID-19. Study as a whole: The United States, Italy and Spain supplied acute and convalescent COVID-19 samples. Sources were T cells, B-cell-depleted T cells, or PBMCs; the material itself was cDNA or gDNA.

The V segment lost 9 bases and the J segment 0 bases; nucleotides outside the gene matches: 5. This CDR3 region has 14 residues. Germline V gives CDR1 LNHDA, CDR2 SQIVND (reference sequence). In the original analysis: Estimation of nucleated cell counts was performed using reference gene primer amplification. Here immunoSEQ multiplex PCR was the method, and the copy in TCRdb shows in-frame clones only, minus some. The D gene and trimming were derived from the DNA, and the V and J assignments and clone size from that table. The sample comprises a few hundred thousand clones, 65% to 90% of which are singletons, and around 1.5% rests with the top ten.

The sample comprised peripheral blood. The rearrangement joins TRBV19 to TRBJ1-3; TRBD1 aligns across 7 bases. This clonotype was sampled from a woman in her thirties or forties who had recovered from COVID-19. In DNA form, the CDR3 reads TGTGCCAGCGAACAGGGGCGCTCTGGAAACACCATATATTTT. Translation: CASEQGRSGNTIYF. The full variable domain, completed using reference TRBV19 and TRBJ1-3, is DGGITQSPKYLFRKEGQNVTLSCEQNLNHDAMYWYRQDPGQGLRLIYYSQIVNDFQKGDIAEGYSVSREKKESFPLTVTSAQKNPTAFYLCASEQGRSGNTIYFGEGSWLTVV.